The 5 T cell receptor beta chains below come from one sample, sequenced in a study of cytomegalovirus exposure and HLA in healthy donors. Primers: 60 Vbeta forward and 13 Jbeta reverse. Profiling relied on immunoSEQ multiplex PCR, and the TCRdb table lists in-frame clones only, not all of them. The sample contains about 200,000 clones, over 75% of which appear only once. The sequenced sample was PBMCs. The receptors stem from a woman between 45 and 60 years old in good health and CMV-seronegative.

This chain joins TRBV7-9 and TRBJ1-6; the D gene is possibly TRBD1 (6 bases). The CDR3 has 17 residues. The germline V and J ends were trimmed by 1 base and 10 bases, with 20 bases remaining between them. Germline CDR1 SEHNR, CDR2 FQNEAQ (reference sequence). CDR3 nucleotide sequence: TGTGCCAGCAGCTTAGATGTTGGACCCTACAGGGCGTCACCCCTCCACTTT. Translating it yields CASSLDVGPYRASPLHF.

The chain employs TRBV7-2 and TRBJ2-7; 7 positions agree with TRBD2. CDR1 SGHTA and CDR2 FQGNSA come from the germline V gene. V was clipped by 5 bases and J by 2 bases; unmatched bases: 9. The length of the CDR3 is 15 residues. The DNA of the CDR3 is TGTGCCAGCAGCGAACTAGCGTATGTTACCTACGAGCAGTACTTC. It encodes CASSELAYVTYEQYF.

On this clone: The same CDR3 also results from other DNA sequences found in this sample. The chain combines TRBV28 with TRBJ2-5, with D unresolved. This CDR3 is built from 11 residues. Germline values: CDR1 MDHEN, CDR2 SYDVKM. Trimming stripped 2 bases from V and 5 bases from J, with 3 bases between. Written as DNA, the CDR3 is TGTGCCAGCAGTTTACGGGAGACCCAGTACTTC. Its translation: CASSLRETQYF.

Only one count was recorded for this clone. CDR3: CASSLSGQAYTEAFF. The CDR3 DNA reads TGTGCCAGCAGCTTATCAGGACAGGCTTACACTGAAGCTTTCTTT. The J gene is TRBJ1-1, the V gene TRBV7-2; TRBD1 matches at 7 bases. Germline V lookup: CDR1 SGHTA, CDR2 FQGNSA. V lost 2 bases and J lost 3; bases outside the gene matches: 6. The CDR3 contains 15 residues.

V usage is TRBV7-9 and J usage is TRBJ2-1; 10 nucleotides agree with TRBD2. CDR1 is SEHNR and CDR2 is FQNEAQ in the germline V gene (reference sequence). CDR3 length: 15 amino acids. V was pared by 6 bases and J by 2 bases, with 4 bases of the junction left unmatched. The CDR3 protein is CASRALAGAYNEQFF. The CDR3, as DNA: TGTGCCAGCAGAGCGCTAGCGGGAGCCTACAATGAGCAGTTCTTC.